These 21 T cell receptor beta chains were sequenced from one sample in a study of human T cells and chemical hapten exposure. TCRdb called the RACE reads again in MiXCR, with one record for every CDR3 protein. The sample holds 380,000 or so distinct CDR3 sequences, around 5.5% seen once. Time point in this sample: pre-sensitization, week 0. As for treatment: therapeutic diphenylcyclopropenone sensitization with weekly scalp DPC. The source was whole blood, collected in connection with sensitization to the hapten diphenylcyclopropenone (DPC). Source of these receptors: a woman between 18 and 29 years old with alopecia areata. Some clones in this sample may be carry-over from other donors' samples.

This clonotype was counted between two and nine times. The V gene is TRBV7-2, the J gene TRBJ1-1; 7 positions agree with TRBD1. Germline CDR1 is SGHTA and CDR2 is FQGNSA. V lost 0 bases, J lost 2 bases, and 3 bases stayed unmatched. The length of the CDR3 is 15 residues. CDR3 sequence: CASSLAGTVNTEAFF. The CDR3 DNA reads TGTGCCAGCAGCTTAGCCGGGACAGTAAACACTGAAGCTTTCTTT.

This clonotype was recorded at least ten times. The chain has TRBV5-1 and TRBJ2-2, with D uncertain. In germline, CDR1 is SGHRS, CDR2 YFSETQ. The length of the CDR3 is 14 residues. Trimming took off 1 base at V and 4 bases at J, with 8 bases between the two ends. The CDR3 bases are TGCGCCAGCAGCTTGTATATGGCCACCGGGGAGCTGTTTTTT. Its translation: CASSLYMATGELFF.

This clonotype has a handful of counts. This chain connects TRBV11-1 to TRBJ2-2; 7 bases are shared with TRBD1. The CDR3 is made up of 17 amino acids. Losses at the gene ends were 6 bases for V and 1 base for J; bases not matched to a gene: 11. Germline V gene lookup returns CDR1 SGHAT and CDR2 FQDESV (reference sequence). CDR3 protein: CASSLWVGTENTGELFF. The CDR3 DNA follows: TGTGCCAGCAGTCTTTGGGTTGGGACAGAGAACACCGGGGAGCTGTTTTTT.

This clonotype was counted between two and nine times. This chain uses TRBV5-1 with TRBJ1-3, with D unresolved. This CDR3 region has 16 residues. With 4 bases removed from V and 0 bases from J, the gap between germline ends came to 14 bases. Germline V gives CDR1 SGHRS, CDR2 YFSETQ. This CDR3 is CASSPGDVFSGNTIYF. The CDR3 DNA is TGCGCCAGCAGCCCCGGGGATGTCTTCTCTGGAAACACCATATATTTT.

This clonotype was found many times. The chain combines TRBV14 with TRBJ2-7, with D maybe TRBD2 (6 bases). Germline V gene data show CDR1 as SGHDN and CDR2 as FVKESK. This CDR3 is built from 13 residues. V was cut by 1 base and J by 4 bases, with 8 bases left in between. CDR3 region: CASSQGGIYEQYF. CDR3 coding DNA: TGTGCCAGCAGCCAAGGCGGGATTTACGAGCAGTACTTC.

Many counts were recorded for this clonotype. The V and J genes are TRBV6-5 and TRBJ2-3; maybe TRBD1 (7 bases). V was clipped by 6 bases and J by 0 bases, with 13 bases between them. Germline CDR1 is MNHEY and CDR2 is SVGAGI. The CDR3 runs 15 residues. The CDR3 DNA is TGTGCCAGCAGGTCACAGGGGACTAGCACAGATACGCAGTATTTT. This translates into CASRSQGTSTDTQYF.

This clonotype showed up just a few times. The chain recombines TRBV27 with TRBJ2-5; TRBD1 is a possible D gene (6 bases). Trimming took off 3 bases at V and 5 bases at J, with 13 bases between the two ends. The germline V gene has CDR1 MNHEY and CDR2 SMNVEV (reference sequence). The CDR3 extends over 14 amino acids. CDR3 nucleotide sequence: TGTGCCAGCAGTTTCGTGGGGGCTGGGGAGACCCAGTACTTC. Protein sequence: CASSFVGAGETQYF.

This clonotype was found a few times. The J gene is TRBJ1-2, the V gene TRBV3-1, with D perhaps TRBD1 (5 bases). The CDR3 extends over 16 amino acids. The V end was cut by 0 bases, the J end by 6 bases, with 17 bases between. The germline gives CDR1 LGHDT, CDR2 YNNKEL (reference sequence). CDR3 coding DNA: TGTGCCAGCAGCCAAGATTCCTGGGCAGGGATCAATGGCTACACCTTC. Protein: CASSQDSWAGINGYTF.

The V call is TRBV27, the J call TRBJ1-1; D possibly corresponds to TRBD1 (5 bases). The CDR3 extends over 11 amino acids. CDR1 is MNHEY and CDR2 is SMNVEV in the germline V gene (reference sequence). Trimming took 8 bases from V and 4 from J, leaving 8 bases between them. CDR3 DNA sequence: TGTGCCAGCGTGGGGCCCACTGAAGCTTTCTTT. This translates into CASVGPTEAFF.

This clonotype was counted ten times or more. The CDR3 DNA is TGTGCCAGCAGCTTGAACCAGAGATGGCCCCAGCATTTT. Translated: CASSLNQRWPQHF. This chain connects TRBV7-8 to TRBJ1-5; D uncertain. The ends were cut back, 3 bases at V and 9 bases at J, with 12 bases in the middle. The CDR3 runs to 13 residues. CDR1 is SGHVS, CDR2 FQNEAQ, per germline.

This clonotype has just a few counts. The J gene is TRBJ2-5, the V gene TRBV11-3; D is perhaps TRBD1 or TRBD2 (5 bases each). V was trimmed by 4 bases and J by 0 bases, leaving 9 bases between them. Germline lookup yields CDR1 SGHNT and CDR2 YENEEA. The CDR3 sequence is 14 residues long. CDR3 loop: CASSSGDHQETQYF. In DNA form, the CDR3 reads TGTGCCAGCAGCTCCGGGGACCACCAAGAGACCCAGTACTTC.

This clonotype has just a few counts. The chain is built from TRBV7-2 and TRBJ2-7; unclear D gene. The germline V and J ends were trimmed by 0 bases and 9 bases, with 15 bases remaining between them. Germline V gene sequence: CDR1 SGHTA, CDR2 FQGNSA. The CDR3 has 14 residues. CDR3 sequence (DNA): TGTGCCAGCAGCTTAGCGTGGTCCAGAGCTGGGCAGTACTTC. Translated: CASSLAWSRAGQYF.

This clonotype was seen many times. The chain has TRBV7-2 and TRBJ1-5, with D unresolved. V shed 3 bases and J shed 5 bases, with 8 bases lying between them. CDR1 and CDR2 from the germline V gene are SGHTA and FQGNSA. The CDR3 sequence is 13 residues long. CDR3 nucleotide sequence: TGTGCCAGCAGCTTGATGAAGGATCAGCCCCAGCATTTT. Protein sequence: CASSLMKDQPQHF. The full variable domain, with the rest looked up from reference TRBV7-2 and TRBJ1-5, is GAGVSQSPSNKVTEKGKDVELRCDPISGHTALYWYRQSLGQGLEFLIYFQGNSAPDKSGLPSDRFSAERTGGSVSTLTIQRTQQEDSAVYLCASSLMKDQPQHFGDGTRLSIL.

The chain links TRBV6-2 or TRBV6-3 to TRBJ2-7; TRBD1 aligns across 7 bases. With V trimmed by 4 bases and J by 0 bases, 6 bases remained unmatched. CDR3 length: 15 amino acids. Germline assignment: CDR1 MNHEY and CDR2 SVGEGT. The CDR3 nucleotides read TGTGCCAGCAGTTGGACAGGCCAAACCTCCTACGAGCAGTACTTC. Its translation: CASSWTGQTSYEQYF.

The V call is TRBV20-1, the J call TRBJ1-1, with D possibly matching TRBD1 (6 bases). In germline, CDR1 is DFQATT, CDR2 SNEGSKA (reference sequence). V lost 3 bases to trimming and J lost 0 bases, with 8 bases between them. This CDR3 comprises 13 residues. The CDR3 spells CSASQGMNTEAFF. CDR3 nucleotide sequence: TGCAGTGCTAGCCAGGGGATGAACACTGAAGCTTTCTTT.

This clonotype was detected a few times. V usage is TRBV20-1 and J usage is TRBJ2-3; 8 bases match TRBD2. Germline V gene sequence: CDR1 DFQATT, CDR2 SNEGSKA (reference sequence). The CDR3 is 16 amino acids. V dropped 0 bases and J dropped 1; count of bases not matched to a gene: 6. CDR3: CSARDILAGGTDTQYF. Written as DNA, the CDR3 is TGCAGTGCTAGAGATATCCTAGCGGGCGGCACAGATACGCAGTATTTT.

This clonotype showed up many times. The gene calls are TRBV7-8 and TRBJ2-6, with a possible D match to TRBD1 (6 bases). The V end was cut by 5 bases, the J end by 5 bases, with 13 bases between. Germline V gives CDR1 SGHVS, CDR2 FQNEAQ. The CDR3 has 15 amino acids. CDR3 region: CASSPDRDRANVLTF. The CDR3 nucleotides are TGTGCCAGCAGCCCGGACAGAGACCGGGCCAACGTCCTGACTTTC.

This sequence joins TRBV29-1 and TRBJ2-7; TRBD1 aligns across 7 bases. CDR1 is SQVTM and CDR2 is ANQGSEA in the germline V gene. The CDR3 sequence is 13 residues long. The CDR3: CPRGGQNSYEQYF. The DNA of the CDR3 is TGCCCCCGAGGGGGACAGAACTCCTACGAGCAGTACTTC.

The sample holds many counts of this clonotype. The chain is built from TRBV25-1 and TRBJ2-7; D assignment may be TRBD1 or TRBD2 (7 bases each). Trimming removed 6 bases at V and 6 bases at J, with 18 bases between. The CDR3 totals 14 residues. The germline CDR1 and CDR2 sequences are MGHDK and SYGVNS. The CDR3 DNA reads as TGTGCCAGCAGCACAGGGGAGGGGTCGGCCGAGCAGTACTTC. It is translated as CASSTGEGSAEQYF.

V gene TRBV20-1 combines with J gene TRBJ2-3; 8 nucleotides align to TRBD1. The CDR3 sequence is 12 residues long. The J segment lost 8 bases and the V segment lost 5 bases, leaving 6 bases of the junction unmatched. In germline, CDR1 is DFQATT, CDR2 SNEGSKA (reference sequence). The CDR3 region is CSAGDRRRTQYF. CDR3 DNA sequence: TGCAGTGCTGGGGACAGGCGACGTACGCAGTATTTT.

The chain employs TRBV12-3 or TRBV12-4 and TRBJ1-3; D gene unclear. This CDR3 is 14 amino acids long. V was cut by 5 bases and J by 4 bases, with 12 bases left in between. This chain's CDR3 is CASSLNGAGNTIYF. CDR3 DNA: TGTGCCAGCAGTCTTAATGGTGCCGGAAACACCATATATTTT.